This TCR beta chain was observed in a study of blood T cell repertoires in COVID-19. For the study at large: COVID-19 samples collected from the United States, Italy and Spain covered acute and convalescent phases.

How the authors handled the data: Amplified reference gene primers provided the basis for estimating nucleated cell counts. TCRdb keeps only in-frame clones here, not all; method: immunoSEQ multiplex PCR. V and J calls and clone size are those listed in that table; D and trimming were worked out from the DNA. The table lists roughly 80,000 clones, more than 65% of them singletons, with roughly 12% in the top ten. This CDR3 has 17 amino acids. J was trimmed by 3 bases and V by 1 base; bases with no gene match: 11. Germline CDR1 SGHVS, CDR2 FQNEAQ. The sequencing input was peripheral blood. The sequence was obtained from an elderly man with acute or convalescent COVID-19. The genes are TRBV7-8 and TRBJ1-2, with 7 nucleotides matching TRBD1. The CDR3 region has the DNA TGTGCCAGCAGCTTAGGCCAGGGGGAAGTTCGGGACTATGGCTACACCTTC. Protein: CASSLGQGEVRDYGYTF.